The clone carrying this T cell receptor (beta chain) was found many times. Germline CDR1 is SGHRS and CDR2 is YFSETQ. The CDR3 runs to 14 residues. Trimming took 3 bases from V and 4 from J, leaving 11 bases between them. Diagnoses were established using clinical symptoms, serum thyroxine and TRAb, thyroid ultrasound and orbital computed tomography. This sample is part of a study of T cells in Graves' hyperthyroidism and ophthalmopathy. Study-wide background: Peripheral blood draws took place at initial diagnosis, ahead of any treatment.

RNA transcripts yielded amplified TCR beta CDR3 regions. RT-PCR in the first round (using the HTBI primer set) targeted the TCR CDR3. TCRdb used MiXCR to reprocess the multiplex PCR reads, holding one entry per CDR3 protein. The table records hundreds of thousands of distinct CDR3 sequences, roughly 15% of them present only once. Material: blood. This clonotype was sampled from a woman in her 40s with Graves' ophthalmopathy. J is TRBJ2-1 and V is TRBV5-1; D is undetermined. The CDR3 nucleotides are TGCGCCAGCAGCTCCTCGACAAATTACAATGAGCAGTTCTTC. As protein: CASSSSTNYNEQFF.